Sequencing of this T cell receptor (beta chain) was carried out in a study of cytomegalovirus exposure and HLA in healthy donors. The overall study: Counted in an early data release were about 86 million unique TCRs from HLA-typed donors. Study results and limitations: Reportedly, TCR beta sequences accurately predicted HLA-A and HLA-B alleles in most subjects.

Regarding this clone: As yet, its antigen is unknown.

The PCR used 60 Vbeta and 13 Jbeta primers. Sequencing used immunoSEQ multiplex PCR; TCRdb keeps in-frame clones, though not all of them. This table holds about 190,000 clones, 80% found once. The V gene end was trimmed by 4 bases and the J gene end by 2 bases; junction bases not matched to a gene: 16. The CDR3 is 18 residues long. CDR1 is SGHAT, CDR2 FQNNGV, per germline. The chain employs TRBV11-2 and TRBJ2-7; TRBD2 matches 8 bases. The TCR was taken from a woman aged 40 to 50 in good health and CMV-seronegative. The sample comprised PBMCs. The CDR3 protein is CASSSRPGTRSSPYEQYF. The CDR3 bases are TGTGCCAGCAGCTCCCGTCCCGGGACTAGGTCGTCTCCCTACGAGCAGTACTTC.